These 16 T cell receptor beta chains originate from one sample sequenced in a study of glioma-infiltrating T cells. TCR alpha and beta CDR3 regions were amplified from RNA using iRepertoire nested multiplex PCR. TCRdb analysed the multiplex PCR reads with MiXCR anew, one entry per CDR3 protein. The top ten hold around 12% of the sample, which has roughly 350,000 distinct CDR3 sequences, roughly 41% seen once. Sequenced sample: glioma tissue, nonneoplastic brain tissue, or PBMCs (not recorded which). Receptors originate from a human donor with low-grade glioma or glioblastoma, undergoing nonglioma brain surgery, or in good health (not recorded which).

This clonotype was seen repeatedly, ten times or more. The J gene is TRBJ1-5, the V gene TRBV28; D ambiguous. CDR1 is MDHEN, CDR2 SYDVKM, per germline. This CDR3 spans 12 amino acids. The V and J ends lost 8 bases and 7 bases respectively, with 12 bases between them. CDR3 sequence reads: CASFLRGQPQHF. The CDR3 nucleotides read TGTGCCAGCTTCCTTCGGGGACAGCCCCAGCATTTT.

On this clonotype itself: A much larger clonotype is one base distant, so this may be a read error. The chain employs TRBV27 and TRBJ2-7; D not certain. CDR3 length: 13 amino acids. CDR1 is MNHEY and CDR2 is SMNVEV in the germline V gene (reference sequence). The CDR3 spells CASILSGSYEQYF. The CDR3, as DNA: TGTGCCAGCATTTTATCGGGCTCCTACGAGCAGTACTTC.

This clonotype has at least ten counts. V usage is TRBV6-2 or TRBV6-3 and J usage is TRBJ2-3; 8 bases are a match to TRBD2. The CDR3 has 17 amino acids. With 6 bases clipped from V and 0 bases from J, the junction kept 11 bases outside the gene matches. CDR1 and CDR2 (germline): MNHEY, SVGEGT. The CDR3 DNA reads TGTGCCAGCAGGCCAACTAGCGGAAGAACTAGCACAGATACGCAGTATTTT. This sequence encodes CASRPTSGRTSTDTQYF.

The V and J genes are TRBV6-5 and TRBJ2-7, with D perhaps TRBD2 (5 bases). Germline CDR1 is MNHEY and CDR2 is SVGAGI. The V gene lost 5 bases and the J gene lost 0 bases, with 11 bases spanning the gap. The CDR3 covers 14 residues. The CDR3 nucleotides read TGTGCCAGCAGTAGACCAGCGGACTCCTACGAGCAGTACTTC. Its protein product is CASSRPADSYEQYF.

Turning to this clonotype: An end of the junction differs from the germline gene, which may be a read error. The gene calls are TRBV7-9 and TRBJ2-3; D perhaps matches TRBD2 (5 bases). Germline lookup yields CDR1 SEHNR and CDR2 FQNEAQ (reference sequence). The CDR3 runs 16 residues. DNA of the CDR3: TGTGCCAGCAGCTTAGAACTCGAACTTAGCGCAGATATGCAGTATTTT. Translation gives CASSLELELSADMQYF.

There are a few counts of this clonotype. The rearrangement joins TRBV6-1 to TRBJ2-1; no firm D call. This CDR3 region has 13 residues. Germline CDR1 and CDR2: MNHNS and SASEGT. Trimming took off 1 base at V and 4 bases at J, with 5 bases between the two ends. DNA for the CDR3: TGTGCCAGCAGTGAAGATGTGTACAATGAGCAGTTCTTC. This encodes CASSEDVYNEQFF.

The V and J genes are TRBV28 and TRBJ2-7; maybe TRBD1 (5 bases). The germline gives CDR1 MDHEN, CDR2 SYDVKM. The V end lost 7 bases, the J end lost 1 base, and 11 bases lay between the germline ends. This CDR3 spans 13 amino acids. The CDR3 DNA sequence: TGTGCCAGCAACAGGCTGAGGTCCTACGAGCAGTACTTC. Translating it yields CASNRLRSYEQYF.

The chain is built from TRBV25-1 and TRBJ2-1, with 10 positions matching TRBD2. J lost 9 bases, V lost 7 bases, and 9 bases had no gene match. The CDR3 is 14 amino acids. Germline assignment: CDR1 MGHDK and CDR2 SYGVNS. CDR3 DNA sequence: TGTGCCAGCACTTCCGGGACTAGCGAGGCTGAGCAGTTCTTC. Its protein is CASTSGTSEAEQFF.

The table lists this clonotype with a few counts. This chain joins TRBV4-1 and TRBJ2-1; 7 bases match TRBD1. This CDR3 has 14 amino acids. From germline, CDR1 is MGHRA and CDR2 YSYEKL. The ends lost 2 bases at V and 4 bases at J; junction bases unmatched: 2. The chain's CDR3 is CASSQQGVYNEQFF. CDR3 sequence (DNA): TGCGCCAGCAGCCAACAGGGGGTATACAATGAGCAGTTCTTC.

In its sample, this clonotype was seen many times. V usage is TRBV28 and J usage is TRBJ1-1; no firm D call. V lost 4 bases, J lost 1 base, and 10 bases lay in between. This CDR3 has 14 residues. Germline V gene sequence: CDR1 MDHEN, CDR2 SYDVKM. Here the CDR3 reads CASSSVGRNTEAFF. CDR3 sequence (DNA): TGTGCCAGCAGTTCGGTGGGCAGGAACACTGAAGCTTTCTTT.

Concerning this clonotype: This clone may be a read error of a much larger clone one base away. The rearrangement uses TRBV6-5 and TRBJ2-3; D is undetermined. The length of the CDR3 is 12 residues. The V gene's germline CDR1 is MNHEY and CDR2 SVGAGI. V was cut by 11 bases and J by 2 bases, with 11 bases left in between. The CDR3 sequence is CACGQSTDTQYF. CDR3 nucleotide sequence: TGTGCCTGCGGCCAATCCACAGATACGCAGTATTTT.

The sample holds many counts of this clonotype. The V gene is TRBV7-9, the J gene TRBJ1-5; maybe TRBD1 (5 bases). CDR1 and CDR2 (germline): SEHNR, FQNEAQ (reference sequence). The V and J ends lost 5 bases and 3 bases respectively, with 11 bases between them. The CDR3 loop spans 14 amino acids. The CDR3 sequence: CASSPQGNNQPQHF. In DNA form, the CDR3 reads TGTGCCAGCAGCCCGCAGGGAAACAATCAGCCCCAGCATTTT.

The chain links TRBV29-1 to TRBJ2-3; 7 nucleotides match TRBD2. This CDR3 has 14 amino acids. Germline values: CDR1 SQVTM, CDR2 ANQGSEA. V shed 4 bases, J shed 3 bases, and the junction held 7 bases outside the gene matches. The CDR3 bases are TGCAGCGTTGCAGCGGCGGGAGTAACAGATACGCAGTATTTT. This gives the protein CSVAAAGVTDTQYF.

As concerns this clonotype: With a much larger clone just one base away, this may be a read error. The CDR3 bases are TGTGCCCCCCAGCGGACAGGGACCCTCGATCAGTACTTC. Translating gives CAPQRTGTLDQYF. V gene TRBV28 combines with J gene TRBJ2-7, with 8 bases fitting TRBD1. Germline trimming cut 11 bases from V and 10 bases from J; bases unmatched to any gene: 16. Germline-derived CDR1 and CDR2 are MDHEN and SYDVKM. The CDR3 consists of 13 residues.

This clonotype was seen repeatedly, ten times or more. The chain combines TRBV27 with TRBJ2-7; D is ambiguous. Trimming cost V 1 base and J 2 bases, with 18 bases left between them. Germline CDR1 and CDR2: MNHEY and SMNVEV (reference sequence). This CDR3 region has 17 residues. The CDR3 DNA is TGTGCCAGCAGTTTATTCGGTCGTGGTAGTCCTCCCTACGAGCAGTACTTC. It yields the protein CASSLFGRGSPPYEQYF.

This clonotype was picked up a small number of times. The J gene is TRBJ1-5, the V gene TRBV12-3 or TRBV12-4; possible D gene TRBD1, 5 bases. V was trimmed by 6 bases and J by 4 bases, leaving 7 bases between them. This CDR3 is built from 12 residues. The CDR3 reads CASSRVNQPQHF. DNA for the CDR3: TGTGCCAGCAGCAGGGTTAATCAGCCCCAGCATTTT.